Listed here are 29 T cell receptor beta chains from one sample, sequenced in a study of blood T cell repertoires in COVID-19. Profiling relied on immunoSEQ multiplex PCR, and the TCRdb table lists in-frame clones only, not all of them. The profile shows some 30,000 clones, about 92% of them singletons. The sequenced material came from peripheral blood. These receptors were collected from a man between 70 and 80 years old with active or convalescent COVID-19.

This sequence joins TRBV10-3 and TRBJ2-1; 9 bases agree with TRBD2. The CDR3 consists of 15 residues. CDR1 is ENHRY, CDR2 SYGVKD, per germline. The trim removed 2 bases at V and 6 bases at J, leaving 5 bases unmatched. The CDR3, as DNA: TGTGCCATCAGTGAGAGAACTAGCGGGCCCAATGAGCAGTTCTTC. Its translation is CAISERTSGPNEQFF.

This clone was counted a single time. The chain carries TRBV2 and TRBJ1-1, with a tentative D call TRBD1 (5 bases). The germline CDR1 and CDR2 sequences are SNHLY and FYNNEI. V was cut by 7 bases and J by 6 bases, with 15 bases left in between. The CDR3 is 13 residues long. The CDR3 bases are TGTGCCAGCAACAAGGGGCAAAGCTCTGAAGCTTTCTTT. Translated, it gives CASNKGQSSEAFF. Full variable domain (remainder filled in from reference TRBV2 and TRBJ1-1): EPEVTQTPSHQVTQMGQEVILRCVPISNHLYFYWYRQILGQKVEFLVSFYNNEISEKSEIFDDQFSVERPDGSNFTLKIRSTKLEDSAMYFCASNKGQSSEAFFGQGTRLTVV.

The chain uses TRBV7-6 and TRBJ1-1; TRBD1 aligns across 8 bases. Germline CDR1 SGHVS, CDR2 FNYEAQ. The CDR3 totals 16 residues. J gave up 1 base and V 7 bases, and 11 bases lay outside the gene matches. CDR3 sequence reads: CASTLSQGAGNTEAFF. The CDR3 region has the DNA TGTGCCAGCACCCTGAGTCAGGGGGCTGGGAACACTGAAGCTTTCTTT. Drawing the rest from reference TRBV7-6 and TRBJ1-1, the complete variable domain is GAGVSQSPRYKVTKRGQDVALRCDPISGHVSLYWYRQALGQGPEFLTYFNYEAQQDKSGLPNDRFSAERPEGSISTLTIQRTEQRDSAMYRCASTLSQGAGNTEAFFGQGTRLTVV.

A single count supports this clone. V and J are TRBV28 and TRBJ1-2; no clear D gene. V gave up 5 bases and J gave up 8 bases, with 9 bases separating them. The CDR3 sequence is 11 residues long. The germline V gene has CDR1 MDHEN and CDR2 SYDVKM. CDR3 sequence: CASSDTWGYTF. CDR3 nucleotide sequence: TGTGCCAGCAGTGATACATGGGGCTACACCTTC.

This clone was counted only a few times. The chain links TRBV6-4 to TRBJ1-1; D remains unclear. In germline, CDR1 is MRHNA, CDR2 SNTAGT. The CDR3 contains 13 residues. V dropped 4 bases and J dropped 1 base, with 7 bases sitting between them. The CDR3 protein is CASSVRGNTEAFF. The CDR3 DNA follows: TGTGCCAGCAGTGTTAGAGGGAACACTGAAGCTTTCTTT.

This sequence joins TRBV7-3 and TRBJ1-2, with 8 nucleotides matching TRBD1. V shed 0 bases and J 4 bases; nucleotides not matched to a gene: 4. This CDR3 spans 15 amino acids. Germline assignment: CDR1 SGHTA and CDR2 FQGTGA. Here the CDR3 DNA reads TGTGCCAGCAGCTTAACGGCAGGGGGCTCCTATGGCTACACCTTC. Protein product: CASSLTAGGSYGYTF.

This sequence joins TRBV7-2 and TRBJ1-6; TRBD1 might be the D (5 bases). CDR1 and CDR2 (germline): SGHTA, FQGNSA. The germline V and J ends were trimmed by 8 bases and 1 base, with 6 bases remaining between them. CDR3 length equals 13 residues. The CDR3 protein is CASRGSYNSPLHF. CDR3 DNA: TGTGCCAGCCGGGGGTCCTATAATTCACCCCTCCACTTT.

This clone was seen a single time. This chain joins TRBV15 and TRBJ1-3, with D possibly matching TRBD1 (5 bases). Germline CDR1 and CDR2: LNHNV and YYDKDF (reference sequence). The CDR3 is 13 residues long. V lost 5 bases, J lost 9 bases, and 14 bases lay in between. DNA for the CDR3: TGTGCCACCAGCCTCCTGGGGGGGGGCACCATATATTTT. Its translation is CATSLLGGGTIYF.

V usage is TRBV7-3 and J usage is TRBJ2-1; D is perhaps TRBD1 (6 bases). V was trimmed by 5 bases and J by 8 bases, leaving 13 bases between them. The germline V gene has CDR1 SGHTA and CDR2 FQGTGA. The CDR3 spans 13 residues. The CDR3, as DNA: TGTGCCAGCAGCCCCAGGGGCGGGTATGAGCAGTTCTTC. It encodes CASSPRGGYEQFF.

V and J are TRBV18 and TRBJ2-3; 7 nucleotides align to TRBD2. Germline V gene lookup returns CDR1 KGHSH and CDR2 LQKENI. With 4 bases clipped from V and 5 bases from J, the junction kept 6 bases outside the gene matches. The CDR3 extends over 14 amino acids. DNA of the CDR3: TGTGCCAGCTCACGGAACGGGAGGATAGATACGCAGTATTTT. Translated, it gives CASSRNGRIDTQYF. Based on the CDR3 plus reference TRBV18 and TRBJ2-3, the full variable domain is NAGVMQNPRHLVRRRGQEARLRCSPMKGHSHVYWYRQLPEEGLKFMVYLQKENIIDESGMPKERFSAEFPKEGPSILRIQQVVRGDSAAYFCASSRNGRIDTQYFGPGTRLTVL.

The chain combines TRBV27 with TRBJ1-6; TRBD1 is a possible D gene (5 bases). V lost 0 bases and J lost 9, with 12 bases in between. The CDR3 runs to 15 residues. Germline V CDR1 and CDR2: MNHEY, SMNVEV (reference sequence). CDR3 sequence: CASSLSMGRVSPLHF. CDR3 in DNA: TGTGCCAGCAGTTTATCGATGGGCAGGGTTTCACCCCTCCACTTT.

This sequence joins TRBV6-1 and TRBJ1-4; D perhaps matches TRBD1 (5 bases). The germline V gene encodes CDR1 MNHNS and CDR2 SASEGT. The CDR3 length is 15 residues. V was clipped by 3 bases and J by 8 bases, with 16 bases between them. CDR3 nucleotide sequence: TGTGCCAGCAGTGAGAGGACACCTAAGGGGGAAAAACTGTTTTTT. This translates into CASSERTPKGEKLFF.

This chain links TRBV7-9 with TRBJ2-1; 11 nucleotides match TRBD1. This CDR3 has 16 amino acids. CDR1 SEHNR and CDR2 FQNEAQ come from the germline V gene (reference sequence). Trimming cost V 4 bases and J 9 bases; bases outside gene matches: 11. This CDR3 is CASSWRGQGGGSEQFF. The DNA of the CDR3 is TGTGCCAGCAGCTGGAGGGGACAGGGGGGAGGAAGTGAGCAGTTCTTC. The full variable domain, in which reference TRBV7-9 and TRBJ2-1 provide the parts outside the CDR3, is DTGVSQNPRHKITKRGQNVTFRCDPISEHNRLYWYRQTLGQGPEFLTYFQNEAQLEKSRLLSDRFSAERPKGSFSTLEIQRTEQGDSAMYLCASSWRGQGGGSEQFFGPGTRLTVL.

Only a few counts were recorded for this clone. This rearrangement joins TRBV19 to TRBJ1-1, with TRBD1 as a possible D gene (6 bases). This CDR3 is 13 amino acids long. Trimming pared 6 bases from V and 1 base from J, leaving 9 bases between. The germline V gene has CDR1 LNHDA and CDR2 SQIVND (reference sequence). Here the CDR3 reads CASSRTANTEAFF. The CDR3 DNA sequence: TGTGCCAGTAGCCGGACAGCGAACACTGAAGCTTTCTTT.

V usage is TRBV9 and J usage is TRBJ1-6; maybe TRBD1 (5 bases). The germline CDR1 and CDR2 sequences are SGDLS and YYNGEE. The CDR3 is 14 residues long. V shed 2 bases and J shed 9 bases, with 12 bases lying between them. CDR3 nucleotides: TGTGCCAGCAGCGTGGCGGACAAGCTTTCACCCCTCCACTTT. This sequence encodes CASSVADKLSPLHF.

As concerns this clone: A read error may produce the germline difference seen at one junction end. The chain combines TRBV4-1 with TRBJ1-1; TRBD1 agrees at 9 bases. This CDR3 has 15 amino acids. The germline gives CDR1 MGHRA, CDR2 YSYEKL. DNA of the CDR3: TGCGCCAGCAGCCACCAAGCGGGGGACAGGGACCCTCGCGGCTTT. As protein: CASSHQAGDRDPRGF.

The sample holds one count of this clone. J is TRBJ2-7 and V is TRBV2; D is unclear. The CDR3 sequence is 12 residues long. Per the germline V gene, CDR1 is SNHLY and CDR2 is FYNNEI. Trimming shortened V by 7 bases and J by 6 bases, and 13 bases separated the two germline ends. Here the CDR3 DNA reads TGTGCCAGCATCAACCTTAGAGGCGAGCAGTACTTC. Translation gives CASINLRGEQYF.

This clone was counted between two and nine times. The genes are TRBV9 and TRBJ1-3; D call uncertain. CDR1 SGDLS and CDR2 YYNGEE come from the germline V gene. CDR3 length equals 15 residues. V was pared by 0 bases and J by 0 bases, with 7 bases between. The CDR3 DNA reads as TGTGCCAGCAGCGTAGCTGGCCGCTCTGGAAACACCATATATTTT. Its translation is CASSVAGRSGNTIYF.

The CDR3 region is CASSLNRGESEKLFF. CDR3 nucleotide sequence: TGTGCCAGCAGCTTAAACAGGGGGGAGAGTGAAAAACTGTTTTTT. The chain joins TRBV7-9 to TRBJ1-4; 8 positions agree with TRBD1. There are 15 residues in the CDR3. Germline assignment: CDR1 SEHNR and CDR2 FQNEAQ (reference sequence). V shed 2 bases and J 7 bases; nucleotides not matched to a gene: 6.

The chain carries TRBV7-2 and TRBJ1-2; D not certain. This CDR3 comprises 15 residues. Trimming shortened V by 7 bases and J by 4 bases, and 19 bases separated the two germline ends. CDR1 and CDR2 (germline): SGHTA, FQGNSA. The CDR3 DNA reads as TGTGCCAGCACCCTACTCTCACGAGGAATCTATGGCTACACCTTC. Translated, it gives CASTLLSRGIYGYTF.

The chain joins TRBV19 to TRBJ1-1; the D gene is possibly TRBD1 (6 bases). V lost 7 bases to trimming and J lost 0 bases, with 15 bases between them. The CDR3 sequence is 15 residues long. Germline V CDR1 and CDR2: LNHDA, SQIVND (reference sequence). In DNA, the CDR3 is TGTGCCAGTAAGACAGGAAGAAATATGAACACTGAAGCTTTCTTT. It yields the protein CASKTGRNMNTEAFF.

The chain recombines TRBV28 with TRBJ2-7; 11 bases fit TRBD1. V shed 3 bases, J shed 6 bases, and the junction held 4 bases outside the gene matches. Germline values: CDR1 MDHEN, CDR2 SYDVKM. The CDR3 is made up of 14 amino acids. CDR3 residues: CASSFSGTGGEQYF. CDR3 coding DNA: TGTGCCAGCAGTTTCTCCGGGACAGGGGGCGAGCAGTACTTC.

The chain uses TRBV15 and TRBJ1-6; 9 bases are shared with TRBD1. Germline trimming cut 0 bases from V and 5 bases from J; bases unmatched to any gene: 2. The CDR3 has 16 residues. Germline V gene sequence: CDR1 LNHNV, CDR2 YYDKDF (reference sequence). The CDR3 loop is CATSRDGTGNNSPLHF. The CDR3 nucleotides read TGTGCCACCAGCAGAGATGGGACAGGGAATAATTCACCCCTCCACTTT.

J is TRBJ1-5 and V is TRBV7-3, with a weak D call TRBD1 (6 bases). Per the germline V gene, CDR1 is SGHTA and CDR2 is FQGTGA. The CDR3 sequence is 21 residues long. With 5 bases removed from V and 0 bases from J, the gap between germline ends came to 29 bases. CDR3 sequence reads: CASSLRQSTYRAVYSNQPQHF. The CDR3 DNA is TGTGCCAGCAGCCTACGCCAGTCAACCTACAGGGCCGTTTATAGCAATCAGCCCCAGCATTTT.

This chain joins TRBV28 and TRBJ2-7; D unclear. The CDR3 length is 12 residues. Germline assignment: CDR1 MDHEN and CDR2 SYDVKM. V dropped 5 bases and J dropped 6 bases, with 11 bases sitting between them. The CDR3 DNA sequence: TGTGCCAGCAGTCCCTACTCCACCGAGCAGTACTTC. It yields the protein CASSPYSTEQYF.

CDR3 in amino acids: CASSILQATNEKLFF. CDR3 coding DNA: TGTGCCAGCAGCATCCTTCAGGCAACTAATGAAAAACTGTTTTTT. V is TRBV7-9 and J is TRBJ1-4; D gene ambiguous. The germline V and J ends were trimmed by 5 bases and 0 bases, with 10 bases remaining between them. CDR3 length: 15 amino acids. The V gene's germline CDR1 is SEHNR and CDR2 FQNEAQ (reference sequence).

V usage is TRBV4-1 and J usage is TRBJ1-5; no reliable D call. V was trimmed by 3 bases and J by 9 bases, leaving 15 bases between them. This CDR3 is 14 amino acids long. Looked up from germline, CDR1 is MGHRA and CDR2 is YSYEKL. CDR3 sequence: CASSHPTPGGPQHF. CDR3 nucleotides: TGCGCCAGCAGCCACCCGACACCGGGAGGGCCCCAGCATTTT.

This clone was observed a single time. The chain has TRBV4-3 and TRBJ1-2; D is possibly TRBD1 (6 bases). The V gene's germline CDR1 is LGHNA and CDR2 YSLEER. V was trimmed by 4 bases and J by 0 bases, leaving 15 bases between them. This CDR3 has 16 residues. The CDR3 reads CASSPSPGGSNYGYTF. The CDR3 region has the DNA TGCGCCAGCAGCCCAAGCCCGGGGGGCTCTAACTATGGCTACACCTTC.

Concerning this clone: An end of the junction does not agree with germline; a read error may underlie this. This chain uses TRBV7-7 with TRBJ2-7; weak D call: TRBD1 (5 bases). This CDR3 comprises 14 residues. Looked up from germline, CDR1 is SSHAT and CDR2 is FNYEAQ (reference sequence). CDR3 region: CASSPMTASYEQYF. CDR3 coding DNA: TGTGCTAGCAGCCCGATGACAGCCTCCTACGAGCAGTACTTC.